The 11 T cell receptor beta chains listed next were all sequenced from one sample in a study of blood T cell repertoires in COVID-19. Measured with immunoSEQ multiplex PCR; TCRdb has only the in-frame clones, and not every one. The sample records roughly 430,000 clones, around 90% being singletons. Sequencing was performed on PBMCs or T cells enriched from blood (not recorded which). Every receptor here comes from a woman aged 40 to 50 with acute COVID-19.

V is TRBV15 and J is TRBJ2-5, with D perhaps matching TRBD1 (6 bases). The V end lost 0 bases, the J end lost 5 bases, and 16 bases lay between the germline ends. The CDR3 contains 16 residues. The germline CDR1 and CDR2 sequences are LNHNV and YYDKDF (reference sequence). DNA for the CDR3: TGTGCCACCAGCAGAGATCGGGCCAAGAGGGGGGAGACCCAGTACTTC. Translated, it gives CATSRDRAKRGETQYF.

The chain is built from TRBV29-1 and TRBJ2-5, with TRBD1 identical over 9 bases. CDR1 and CDR2 from the germline V gene are SQVTM and ANQGSEA. The CDR3 extends over 12 amino acids. The junction had 4 bases not matched to a gene; V was cut back by 7 bases and J by 4 bases. The CDR3 reads CSDKTGGETQYF. Written as DNA, the CDR3 is TGCAGCGATAAGACAGGGGGAGAGACCCAGTACTTC.

The gene calls are TRBV5-1 and TRBJ1-4; D is possibly TRBD1 (6 bases). The CDR3 spans 14 residues. Germline V gene data show CDR1 as SGHRS and CDR2 as YFSETQ. The V end lost 7 bases, the J end lost 7 bases, and 17 bases lay between the germline ends. The CDR3 here is CASALQGVGEKLFF. CDR3 DNA: TGCGCCAGCGCATTACAGGGTGTCGGTGAAAAACTGTTTTTT.

The J gene is TRBJ2-1, the V gene TRBV19; unclear D gene. Trimming took 4 bases from V and 3 from J, leaving 19 bases between them. CDR1 is LNHDA, CDR2 SQIVND, per germline (reference sequence). This CDR3 is built from 17 residues. The CDR3 reads CASSTVQLRGRYNEQFF. In DNA, the CDR3 is TGTGCCAGTAGTACCGTTCAATTGCGAGGTCGCTACAATGAGCAGTTCTTC. The variable domain in full, with the rest retrieved from reference TRBV19 and TRBJ2-1, is DGGITQSPKYLFRKEGQNVTLSCEQNLNHDAMYWYRQDPGQGLRLIYYSQIVNDFQKGDIAEGYSVSREKKESFPLTVTSAQKNPTAFYLCASSTVQLRGRYNEQFFGPGTRLTVL.

This chain joins TRBV19 and TRBJ2-2; D is possibly TRBD2 (5 bases). CDR1 is LNHDA and CDR2 is SQIVND in the germline V gene (reference sequence). The CDR3 length is 14 residues. V lost 1 base and J lost 6, with 9 bases in between. The CDR3 sequence is CASSIAGVAGELFF. DNA for the CDR3: TGTGCCAGTAGTATAGCCGGGGTCGCCGGGGAGCTGTTTTTT.

This clone appeared once. The chain employs TRBV3-1 (or the pseudogene TRBV3-2) and TRBJ1-6, with a tentative D call TRBD1 (5 bases). The CDR3 covers 15 residues. Germline V gives CDR1 LGHDT, CDR2 YNNKEL (reference sequence). With 0 bases removed from V and 9 bases from J, the gap between germline ends came to 12 bases. CDR3 bases: TGTGCCAGCAGCCAAGATGCAGGGATCGGTTCACCCCTCCACTTT. It is translated as CASSQDAGIGSPLHF.

Of note for this clone: Within the sample, other DNA sequences also encode this same CDR3. This chain uses TRBV10-3 with TRBJ2-1; 7 positions agree with TRBD1. V shed 6 bases and J 1 base; nucleotides not matched to a gene: 3. CDR3 length equals 14 residues. CDR1 ENHRY and CDR2 SYGVKD come from the germline V gene. DNA of the CDR3: TGTGCCATCAGCGGACAGGTATCCTACAATGAGCAGTTCTTC. Translated, it gives CAISGQVSYNEQFF.

This chain joins TRBV7-9 and TRBJ2-3; the match to TRBD2 covers 9 bases. CDR1 and CDR2 (germline): SEHNR, FQNEAQ (reference sequence). CDR3 length: 15 residues. J lost 1 base, V lost 5 bases, and 4 bases had no gene match. The CDR3 DNA reads as TGTGCCAGCAGCACCCCTAGCGGGGGCACAGATACGCAGTATTTT. Translation gives CASSTPSGGTDTQYF. The full variable domain, completed using reference TRBV7-9 and TRBJ2-3, is DTGVSQNPRHKITKRGQNVTFRCDPISEHNRLYWYRQTLGQGPEFLTYFQNEAQLEKSRLLSDRFSAERPKGSFSTLEIQRTEQGDSAMYLCASSTPSGGTDTQYFGPGTRLTVL.

This chain links TRBV5-5 with TRBJ1-2; D is unclear. Looked up from germline, CDR1 is SGHKS and CDR2 is YYEKEE (reference sequence). Trimming left V 2 bases short and J 4 bases short, with 9 bases between. There are 13 residues in the CDR3. CDR3 amino acids: CASSFGEGYGYTF. The CDR3 DNA follows: TGTGCCAGCAGCTTTGGGGAGGGCTATGGCTACACCTTC.

V gene TRBV18 combines with J gene TRBJ1-6; 7 bases are a match to TRBD1. The CDR3 spans 15 residues. Germline CDR1 reads KGHSH; CDR2 reads LQKENI. With V trimmed by 7 bases and J by 2 bases, 5 bases remained unmatched. CDR3 sequence reads: CASYKGAAYNSPLHF. In DNA, the CDR3 is TGTGCCAGCTATAAGGGGGCTGCCTATAATTCACCCCTCCACTTT.

The V call is TRBV15, the J call TRBJ2-1, with D possibly matching TRBD2 (6 bases). This CDR3 contains 14 residues. CDR1 and CDR2 (germline): LNHNV, YYDKDF (reference sequence). With 4 bases removed from V and 4 bases from J, the gap between germline ends came to 11 bases. The CDR3 nucleotides are TGTGCCACCAGCACGGGGACTCGGTACAATGAGCAGTTCTTC. Residues: CATSTGTRYNEQFF.